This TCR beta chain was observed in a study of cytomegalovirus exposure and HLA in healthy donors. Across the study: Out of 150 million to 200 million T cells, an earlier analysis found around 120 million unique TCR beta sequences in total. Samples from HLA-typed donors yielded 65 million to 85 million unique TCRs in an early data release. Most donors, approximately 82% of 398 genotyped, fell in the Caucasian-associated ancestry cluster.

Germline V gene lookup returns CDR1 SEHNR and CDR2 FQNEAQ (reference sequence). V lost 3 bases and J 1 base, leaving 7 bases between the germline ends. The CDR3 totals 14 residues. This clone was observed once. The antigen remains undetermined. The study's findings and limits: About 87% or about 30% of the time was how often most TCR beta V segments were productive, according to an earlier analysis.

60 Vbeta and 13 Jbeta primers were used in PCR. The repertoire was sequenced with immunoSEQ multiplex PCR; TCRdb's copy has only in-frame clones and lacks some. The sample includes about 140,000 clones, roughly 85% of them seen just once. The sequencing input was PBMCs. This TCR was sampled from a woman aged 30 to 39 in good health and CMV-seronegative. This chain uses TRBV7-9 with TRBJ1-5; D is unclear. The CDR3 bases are TGTGCCAGCAGCTTGGAGGGCAGCAATCAGCCCCAGCATTTT. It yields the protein CASSLEGSNQPQHF. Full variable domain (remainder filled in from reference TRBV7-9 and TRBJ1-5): DTGVSQNPRHKITKRGQNVTFRCDPISEHNRLYWYRQTLGQGPEFLTYFQNEAQLEKSRLLSDRFSAERPKGSFSTLEIQRTEQGDSAMYLCASSLEGSNQPQHFGDGTRLSIL.